This record covers a single T cell receptor beta chain. The CDR3 has 15 residues. V lost 4 bases and J lost 2; bases outside the gene matches: 4. Germline-derived CDR1 and CDR2 are SGHTA and FQGNSA. In the original processing: Estimates of nucleated cell counts were drawn from the amplification of reference gene primers. Produced via immunoSEQ multiplex PCR; TCRdb's table is partial and in-frame only. V, J and clone size are taken as reported in that table, and D and trimming were inferred from the DNA itself. The sample lists approximately 94,000 clones; roughly 87% were seen once. The data belong to a study of blood T cell repertoires in COVID-19. In the study overall: There were acute and convalescent COVID-19 samples, and they came from the United States, Italy and Spain. In each case, the material was cDNA or gDNA derived from T cells, B-cell-depleted T cells, or PBMCs.

The chain employs TRBV7-2 and TRBJ2-5; 10 nucleotides line up with TRBD2. The receptor was derived from a man aged 25 to 40 in a cohort sampled during active COVID-19. Source material: peripheral blood. CDR3 in DNA: TGTGCCAGCAGCTCAGCTAGCGGGGGTCAAGAGACCCAGTACTTC. This sequence encodes CASSSASGGQETQYF.